The 5 T cell receptor beta chains below were found in one sample sequenced in a study of identical twins. TCRdb itself ran the 5' RACE reads through MiXCR, one entry per CDR3 protein. The sample lists under 250,000 distinct CDR3 sequences; approximately 7.9% were seen once. These same data were also listed under a study on yellow fever vaccine responses in identical twins.

Material for sequencing was CD8+ T cells sorted from blood. Receptors originate from a woman aged 18-29 years in good health.

This clonotype was counted a few times. The chain employs TRBV27 and TRBJ2-1; 14 positions agree with TRBD2. The CDR3 runs to 16 residues. In germline, CDR1 is MNHEY, CDR2 SMNVEV (reference sequence). V was clipped by 7 bases and J by 10 bases; unmatched bases: 12. CDR3 in amino acids: CASTPGGLAGGSEQFF. As DNA, the CDR3 is TGTGCCAGCACCCCAGGCGGACTAGCGGGAGGTAGCGAGCAGTTCTTC.

This clonotype was seen a handful of times. The J gene is TRBJ2-7, the V gene TRBV5-1; D might be TRBD1 (5 bases). With 1 base removed from V and 3 bases from J, the gap between germline ends came to 11 bases. Looked up from germline, CDR1 is SGHRS and CDR2 is YFSETQ. This CDR3 region has 14 residues. The CDR3 loop reads CASSLWQGHYEQYF. CDR3 nucleotides: TGCGCCAGCAGCTTGTGGCAGGGTCACTACGAGCAGTACTTC.

This clonotype was seen only a few times. The J gene is TRBJ2-1, the V gene TRBV13, with 13 bases aligning to TRBD2. Germline lookup yields CDR1 PRHDT and CDR2 FYEKMQ (reference sequence). J gave up 9 bases and V 5 bases, and 4 bases lay outside the gene matches. The CDR3 loop spans 14 amino acids. For the CDR3, the DNA is TGTGCCAGCAGCCCTAGGACTAGCGGGAGTGAGCAGTTCTTC. Its translation: CASSPRTSGSEQFF. Supplemented by reference TRBV13 and TRBJ2-1, the full variable domain reads AAGVIQSPRHLIKEKRETATLKCYPIPRHDTVYWYQQGPGQDPQFLISFYEKMQSDKGSIPDRFSAQQFSDYHSELNMSSLELGDSALYFCASSPRTSGSEQFFGPGTRLTVL.

The gene calls are TRBV7-6 and TRBJ2-1; 8 positions agree with TRBD2. V trimming: 5 bases; J trimming: 0 bases; junction bases outside the gene matches: 18. The length of the CDR3 is 20 residues. Germline V CDR1 and CDR2: SGHVS, FNYEAQ. In DNA, the CDR3 is TGTGCCAGCAGCGCCGAAGCGGGACTAGGATCAGCGAGCTCCTACAATGAGCAGTTCTTC. Its protein is CASSAEAGLGSASSYNEQFF.

The sample holds many counts of this clonotype. The chain is built from TRBV12-3 or TRBV12-4 and TRBJ2-3, with no clear D. V was trimmed by 2 bases and J by 0 bases, leaving 9 bases between them. The CDR3 totals 15 residues. CDR3 loop: CASSLNGPSTDTQYF. For the CDR3, the DNA is TGTGCCAGCAGTTTAAACGGACCTAGCACAGATACGCAGTATTTT.